This TCR beta chain came from a study of blood T cell repertoires in COVID-19. Study summary: Donors in the United States, Italy and Spain gave samples during acute or convalescent COVID-19.

Some clones are missing from TCRdb's copy, which holds only in-frame ones; the method was immunoSEQ multiplex PCR. The sample has some 98,000 clones; roughly 80% are singletons. Deletions cut 8 bases from V and 4 bases from J, with 6 bases between. Germline V gene data show CDR1 as SGHNT and CDR2 as YENEEA. CDR3 length: 11 amino acids. The sample taken for sequencing was peripheral blood. The chain joins TRBV11-3 to TRBJ1-3, with D unresolved. The sequence derives from a man aged 65-85 years with active or convalescent COVID-19. The CDR3 coding sequence is TGTGCCAGCGGGCTCGGAAACACCATATATTTT. Translated: CASGLGNTIYF.